A selection of T cell receptor beta chains follows, all from one sample in a study of T cells in Graves' hyperthyroidism and ophthalmopathy. TCRdb redid the calling of the multiplex PCR reads with MiXCR, one entry per CDR3 protein. The sample consists of about 540,000 distinct CDR3 sequences, about 45% of them appearing once. The sequenced sample consisted of peripheral blood or thyroid tissue (not recorded which). All receptors derive from a woman aged 18 to 35 with Graves' hyperthyroidism. CDR3s include the opening cysteine and the closing phenylalanine or tryptophan. Fields, in order: clone size, V gene, D gene, J gene, CDR3 protein, CDR3 DNA. D genes are given only for firm matches. Only some rows state a clone size, as once, few, many or a class for expanded clones.

size: once
V: TRBV19
D: .
J: TRBJ2-2
CDR3: CASSPWGADTGELFF
DNA: TGTGCCAGTAGTCCCTGGGGGGCGGACACCGGGGAGCTGTTTTTT

size: few
V: TRBV2
D: TRBD2
J: TRBJ2-7
CDR3: CASSFKAGVSYEQYF
DNA: TGTGCCAGCAGTTTCAAAGCGGGAGTATCCTACGAGCAGTACTTC

size: few
V: TRBV12-3/TRBV12-4
D: .
J: TRBJ1-1
CDR3: CASSSSPTGLTEAFF
DNA: TGTGCCAGCAGTTCCTCCCCGACAGGCCTCACTGAAGCTTTCTTT

size: .
V: TRBV10-2
D: TRBD1
J: TRBJ1-2
CDR3: CASSAVQGASTPRGYTF
DNA: TGCGCCAGCAGTGCAGTACAGGGGGCCTCGACCCCCCGTGGCTACACCTTC

size: .
V: TRBV7-2
D: .
J: TRBJ1-3
CDR3: CASSSGTISGNTIYF
DNA: TGTGCCAGCAGCTCCGGGACAATCTCTGGAAACACCATATATTTT

size: .
V: TRBV2
D: .
J: TRBJ1-2
CDR3: CASSEIGGYTF
DNA: TGTGCCAGCAGTGAAATTGGGGGCTACACCTTC

size: .
V: TRBV25-1
D: TRBD1
J: TRBJ2-5
CDR3: CASSEYKGQVLRETQYF
DNA: TGTGCCAGCAGTGAATATAAGGGACAGGTGCTGCGAGAGACCCAGTACTTC

size: .
V: TRBV29-1
D: TRBD1
J: TRBJ1-2
CDR3: CSGGAGGPPGGYTF
DNA: TGCAGCGGAGGGGCAGGGGGCCCGCCGGGAGGCTACACCTTC

size: many
V: TRBV14
D: .
J: TRBJ1-1
CDR3: CASSQIRNTEAFF
DNA: TGTGCCAGCAGCCAAATCAGGAACACTGAAGCTTTCTTT

size: .
V: TRBV7-8
D: TRBD1
J: TRBJ1-1
CDR3: CASSKRDSNTEAFF
DNA: TGTGCCAGCAGCAAAAGGGACAGCAACACTGAAGCTTTCTTT

size: .
V: TRBV15
D: TRBD1
J: TRBJ1-4
CDR3: CATSTGQEKLFF
DNA: TGTGCCACCAGCACGGGACAGGAAAAACTGTTTTTT

size: .
V: TRBV7-9
D: .
J: TRBJ2-7
CDR3: CASSQVGLAYEQYF
DNA: TGCGCCAGCAGCCAAGTAGGGCTAGCCTACGAGCAGTACTTC

size: .
V: TRBV7-8
D: TRBD1
J: TRBJ1-1
CDR3: CASSEEDRGRMNTEAFF
DNA: TGTGCCAGCAGCGAGGAGGACAGGGGGCGCATGAACACTGAAGCTTTCTTT

size: .
V: TRBV29-1
D: .
J: TRBJ1-2
CDR3: CSVGLGGYTF
DNA: TGCAGCGTTGGCCTAGGAGGCTACACCTTC

size: .
V: TRBV7-2
D: TRBD1
J: TRBJ1-3
CDR3: CASSLGQGISGNTIYF
DNA: TGTGCCAGCAGCCTCGGACAGGGGATCTCTGGAAACACCATATATTTT

size: .
V: TRBV7-3
D: TRBD1
J: TRBJ1-2
CDR3: CASSRKGQGPNYGYTF
DNA: TGTGCCAGCAGCCGTAAGGGACAGGGTCCGAACTATGGCTACACCTTC

size: .
V: TRBV2
D: TRBD1
J: TRBJ1-2
CDR3: CASSFGQGSGYTF
DNA: TGTGCCAGCAGTTTCGGACAGGGAAGTGGCTACACCTTC

size: once
V: TRBV19
D: .
J: TRBJ2-7
CDR3: CASSTNTPNPREYF
DNA: TGTGCCAGTAGTACCAATACACCGAACCCAAGAGAGTACTTC

size: .
V: TRBV24-1
D: .
J: TRBJ1-6
CDR3: CATSFGGNSPLHF
DNA: TGTGCCACCAGTTTTGGGGGTAATTCACCCCTCCACTTT

size: .
V: TRBV12-5
D: TRBD1
J: TRBJ2-5
CDR3: CASGTGGETQYF
DNA: TGTGCTAGTGGCACAGGGGGGGAGACCCAGTACTTC

size: .
V: TRBV10-3
D: TRBD1
J: TRBJ1-2
CDR3: CAISGGVATGDYGYTF
DNA: TGTGCCATCAGTGGAGGGGTAGCGACAGGGGACTATGGCTACACCTTC

size: .
V: TRBV24-1
D: TRBD1
J: TRBJ1-5
CDR3: CATSDQDRGNQPQHF
DNA: TGTGCCACCAGTGACCAGGACAGGGGCAATCAGCCCCAGCATTTT

size: many
V: TRBV9
D: .
J: TRBJ1-1
CDR3: CASSVDLHAEAFF
DNA: TGTGCCAGCAGCGTAGATTTACACGCTGAAGCTTTCTTT

size: many
V: TRBV19
D: .
J: TRBJ1-6
CDR3: CASNTLDRLNSPLHF
DNA: TGTGCCAGTAACACATTGGATCGGCTGAATTCACCCCTCCACTTT

size: .
V: TRBV10-3
D: TRBD1
J: TRBJ1-2
CDR3: CASSHIAGQRPIPGYTF
DNA: TGTGCCAGCAGCCACATAGCGGGACAGCGGCCTATTCCTGGCTACACCTTC

size: .
V: TRBV10-3
D: .
J: TRBJ1-1
CDR3: CAISESIRRLEAFF
DNA: TGTGCCATCAGTGAGTCGATCAGGAGACTCGAAGCTTTCTTT

size: many
V: TRBV29-1
D: .
J: TRBJ1-2
CDR3: CSVVSVLHVGSYGYTF
DNA: TGCAGCGTTGTCTCGGTTCTTCATGTCGGGTCCTATGGCTACACCTTC

size: .
V: TRBV10-3
D: TRBD1
J: TRBJ2-7
CDR3: CAISPTSTGGEQYF
DNA: TGTGCCATCAGTCCAACCTCGACAGGGGGCGAGCAGTACTTC

size: few
V: TRBV10-3
D: .
J: TRBJ1-2
CDR3: CARDRRQVYGYTF
DNA: TGTGCTAGAGATCGACGACAGGTCTATGGCTACACCTTC

size: .
V: TRBV29-1
D: .
J: TRBJ1-2
CDR3: CSGRTVNYGYTF
DNA: TGCAGCGGGAGGACAGTTAACTATGGCTACACCTTC

size: many
V: TRBV6-5
D: .
J: TRBJ1-1
CDR3: CASSYTRKESGFF
DNA: TGTGCCAGCAGCTACACGAGAAAGGAGTCGGGTTTCTTT

size: .
V: TRBV7-2
D: .
J: TRBJ1-1
CDR3: CASSYTTRGAFF
DNA: TGTGCCAGCAGCTACACAACCCGGGGAGCTTTCTTT

size: .
V: TRBV7-9
D: TRBD1
J: TRBJ1-4
CDR3: CASRPGTGLATNEKLFF
DNA: TGTGCCAGCAGACCCGGGACAGGGCTTGCAACTAATGAAAAACTGTTTTTT

size: many
V: TRBV10-3
D: TRBD1
J: TRBJ2-5
CDR3: CAIKGQGTFQETQYF
DNA: TGTGCCATCAAAGGACAGGGGACCTTCCAAGAGACCCAGTACTTC

size: many
V: TRBV2
D: .
J: TRBJ1-2
CDR3: CASSEGRNYGYTF
DNA: TGTGCCAGCAGTGAGGGACGGAACTATGGCTACACCTTC

size: many
V: TRBV20-1
D: .
J: TRBJ1-1
CDR3: CSAPRGTEAFF
DNA: TGCAGTGCTCCAAGGGGCACTGAAGCTTTCTTT

size: .
V: TRBV6-5
D: .
J: TRBJ2-6
CDR3: CASSYAGPGANVLTF
DNA: TGTGCCAGCAGTTACGCAGGCCCTGGGGCCAACGTCCTGACTTTC

size: .
V: TRBV29-1
D: TRBD1
J: TRBJ1-1
CDR3: CSVARVGQEGCEAFF
DNA: TGCAGCGTAGCCAGGGTAGGACAGGAGGGGTGTGAAGCTTTCTTT

size: many
V: TRBV20-1
D: .
J: TRBJ2-7
CDR3: CSGRGTTFYEQYF
DNA: TGCAGTGGGCGCGGGACCACCTTCTACGAGCAGTACTTC

size: .
V: TRBV2
D: TRBD1
J: TRBJ1-3
CDR3: CASRGQGSGNTIYF
DNA: TGTGCCAGCAGGGGACAGGGGTCTGGAAACACCATATATTTT

size: many
V: TRBV7-9
D: .
J: TRBJ1-3
CDR3: CASSSSQSSGNTIYF
DNA: TGTGCCAGCAGTTCCTCCCAGAGCTCTGGAAACACCATATATTTT

size: many
V: TRBV24-1
D: TRBD1
J: TRBJ1-1
CDR3: CATRYGTGDTEAFF
DNA: TGTGCCACCAGGTACGGGACAGGCGACACTGAAGCTTTCTTT

size: few
V: TRBV29-1
D: .
J: TRBJ2-7
CDR3: CSAGTAPGAGYF
DNA: TGCAGCGCCGGCACGGCCCCGGGTGCAGGGTACTTC

size: .
V: TRBV30
D: .
J: TRBJ1-5
CDR3: CAWSVPGRGQPQHF
DNA: TGTGCCTGGAGTGTACCAGGTCGTGGTCAGCCCCAGCATTTT

size: .
V: TRBV25-1
D: TRBD1
J: TRBJ1-1
CDR3: CASSASDRGSEAFF
DNA: TGTGCCAGCAGTGCTAGTGACAGGGGGTCTGAAGCTTTCTTT